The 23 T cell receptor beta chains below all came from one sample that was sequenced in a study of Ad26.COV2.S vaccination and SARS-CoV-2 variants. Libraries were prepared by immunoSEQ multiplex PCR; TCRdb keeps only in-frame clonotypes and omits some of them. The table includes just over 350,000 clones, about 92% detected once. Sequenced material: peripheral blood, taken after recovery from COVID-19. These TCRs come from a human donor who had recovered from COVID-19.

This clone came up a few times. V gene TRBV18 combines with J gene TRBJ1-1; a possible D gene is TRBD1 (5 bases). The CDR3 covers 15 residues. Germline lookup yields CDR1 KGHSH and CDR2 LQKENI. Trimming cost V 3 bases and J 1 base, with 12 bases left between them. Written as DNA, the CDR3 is TGTGCCAGCTCACCTTACGATACAGGGAACACTGAAGCTTTCTTT. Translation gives CASSPYDTGNTEAFF. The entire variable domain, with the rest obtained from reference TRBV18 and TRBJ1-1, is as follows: NAGVMQNPRHLVRRRGQEARLRCSPMKGHSHVYWYRQLPEEGLKFMVYLQKENIIDESGMPKERFSAEFPKEGPSILRIQQVVRGDSAAYFCASSPYDTGNTEAFFGQGTRLTVV.

The CDR3: CASSEFETANTGELFF. The CDR3 nucleotides are TGTGCCAGCAGTGAATTCGAGACAGCGAACACCGGGGAGCTGTTTTTT. J is TRBJ2-2 and V is TRBV2; a possible D gene is TRBD1 (5 bases). The CDR3 sequence is 16 residues long. Looked up from germline, CDR1 is SNHLY and CDR2 is FYNNEI. V lost 2 bases and J 0 bases, leaving 10 bases between the germline ends.

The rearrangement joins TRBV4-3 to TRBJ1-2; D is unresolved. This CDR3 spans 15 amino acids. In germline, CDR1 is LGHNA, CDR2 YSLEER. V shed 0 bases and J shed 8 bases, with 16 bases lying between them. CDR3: CASSQDPAGPLGYTF. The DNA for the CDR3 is TGCGCCAGCAGCCAAGATCCGGCAGGCCCTCTGGGCTACACCTTC.

The CDR3 DNA reads TGTGCCAGCAGTTTAGATAGCAATCAGCCCCAGCATTTT. Translated: CASSLDSNQPQHF. The gene calls are TRBV27 and TRBJ1-5; D call uncertain. The V gene lost 2 bases and the J gene lost 0 bases, with 2 bases spanning the gap. Germline lookup yields CDR1 MNHEY and CDR2 SMNVEV (reference sequence). The CDR3 runs to 13 residues.

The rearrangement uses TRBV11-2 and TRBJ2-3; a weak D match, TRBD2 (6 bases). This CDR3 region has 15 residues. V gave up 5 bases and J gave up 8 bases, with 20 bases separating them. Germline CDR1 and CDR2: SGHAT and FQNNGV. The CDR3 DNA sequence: TGTGCCAGCAGCCGAGACCCGGGGGTCCAGGGTACGCAGTATTTT. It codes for CASSRDPGVQGTQYF.

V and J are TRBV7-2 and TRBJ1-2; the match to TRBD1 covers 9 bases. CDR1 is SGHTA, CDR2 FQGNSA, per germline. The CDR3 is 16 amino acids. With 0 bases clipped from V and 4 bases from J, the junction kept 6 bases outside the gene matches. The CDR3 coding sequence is TGTGCCAGCAGCTTAGCCCGGGACAGGGCACTCTATGGCTACACCTTC. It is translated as CASSLARDRALYGYTF. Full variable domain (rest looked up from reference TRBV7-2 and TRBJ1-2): GAGVSQSPSNKVTEKGKDVELRCDPISGHTALYWYRQSLGQGLEFLIYFQGNSAPDKSGLPSDRFSAERTGGSVSTLTIQRTQQEDSAVYLCASSLARDRALYGYTFGSGTRLTVV.

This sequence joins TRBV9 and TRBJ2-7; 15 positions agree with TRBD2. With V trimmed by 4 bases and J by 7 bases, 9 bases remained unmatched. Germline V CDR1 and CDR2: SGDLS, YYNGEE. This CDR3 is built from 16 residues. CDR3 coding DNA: TGTGCCAGCAGCTTACGGACTAGCGGGGGGGCCGGAGAGCAGTACTTC. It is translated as CASSLRTSGGAGEQYF.

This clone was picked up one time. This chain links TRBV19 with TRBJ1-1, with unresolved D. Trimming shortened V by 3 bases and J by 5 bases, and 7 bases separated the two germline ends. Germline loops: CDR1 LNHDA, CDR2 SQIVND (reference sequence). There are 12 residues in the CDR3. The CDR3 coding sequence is TGTGCCAGTAGTATGGACGCGACTGAAGCTTTCTTT. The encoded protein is CASSMDATEAFF.

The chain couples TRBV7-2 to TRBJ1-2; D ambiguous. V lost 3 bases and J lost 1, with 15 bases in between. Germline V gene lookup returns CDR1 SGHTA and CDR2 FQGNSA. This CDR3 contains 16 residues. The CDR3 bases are TGTGCCAGCAGCTTGATTGGAGGGCGAGATAACTATGGCTACACCTTC. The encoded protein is CASSLIGGRDNYGYTF.

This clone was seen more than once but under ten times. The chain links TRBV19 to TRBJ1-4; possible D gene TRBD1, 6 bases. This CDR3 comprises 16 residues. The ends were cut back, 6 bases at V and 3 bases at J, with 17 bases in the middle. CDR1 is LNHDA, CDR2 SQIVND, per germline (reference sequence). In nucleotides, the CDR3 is TGTGCCAGTAGCCGCGACAGGCCAACGGCTAATGAAAAACTGTTTTTT. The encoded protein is CASSRDRPTANEKLFF.

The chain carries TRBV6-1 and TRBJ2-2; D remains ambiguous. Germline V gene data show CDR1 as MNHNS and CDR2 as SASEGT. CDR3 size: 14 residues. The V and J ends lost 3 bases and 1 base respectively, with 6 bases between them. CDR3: CASSEGVNTGELFF. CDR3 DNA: TGTGCCAGCAGTGAGGGCGTGAACACCGGGGAGCTGTTTTTT.

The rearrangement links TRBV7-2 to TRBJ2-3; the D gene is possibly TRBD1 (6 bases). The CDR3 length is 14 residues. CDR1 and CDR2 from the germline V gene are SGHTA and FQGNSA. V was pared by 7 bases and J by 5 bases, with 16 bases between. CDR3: CASTGTSRGDTQYF. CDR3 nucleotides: TGTGCCAGCACCGGTACCTCCAGGGGAGATACGCAGTATTTT.

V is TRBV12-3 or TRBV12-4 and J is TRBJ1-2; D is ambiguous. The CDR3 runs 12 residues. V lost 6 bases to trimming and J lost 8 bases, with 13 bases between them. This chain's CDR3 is CASSTPALGYTF. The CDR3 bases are TGTGCCAGCAGCACCCCAGCCCTGGGCTACACCTTC.

The CDR3 bases are TGTGCCACCAGTGATTCCGGGACTAAAGGGAGCACAGATACGCAGTATTTT. It is translated as CATSDSGTKGSTDTQYF. The chain has TRBV24-1 and TRBJ2-3, with 7 bases aligning to TRBD2. Germline values: CDR1 KGHDR, CDR2 SFDVKD. CDR3 length: 17 residues. V gave up 2 bases and J gave up 0 bases; unmatched junction bases: 7.

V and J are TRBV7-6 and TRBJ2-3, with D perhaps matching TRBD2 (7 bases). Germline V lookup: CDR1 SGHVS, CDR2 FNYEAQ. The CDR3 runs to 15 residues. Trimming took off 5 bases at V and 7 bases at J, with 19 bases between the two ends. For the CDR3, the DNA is TGTGCCAGCAGCGAGAAGATTGGGGGGGCATATACGCAGTATTTT. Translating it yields CASSEKIGGAYTQYF.

DNA of the CDR3: TGTGCCAGCAGGTTCCCCGGCGGGGTGGGAAACATTCAGTACTTC. Its protein product is CASRFPGGVGNIQYF. The gene calls are TRBV7-9 and TRBJ2-4, with TRBD2 as a possible D gene (6 bases). This CDR3 is built from 15 residues. V was trimmed by 6 bases and J by 6 bases, leaving 18 bases between them. Germline CDR1 is SEHNR and CDR2 is FQNEAQ (reference sequence).

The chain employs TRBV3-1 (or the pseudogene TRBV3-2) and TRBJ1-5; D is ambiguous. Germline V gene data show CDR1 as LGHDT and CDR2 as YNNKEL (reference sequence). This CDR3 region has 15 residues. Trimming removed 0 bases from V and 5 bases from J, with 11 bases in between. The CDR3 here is CASSQEEKVHQPQHF. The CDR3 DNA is TGTGCCAGCAGCCAAGAGGAAAAGGTTCATCAGCCCCAGCATTTT.

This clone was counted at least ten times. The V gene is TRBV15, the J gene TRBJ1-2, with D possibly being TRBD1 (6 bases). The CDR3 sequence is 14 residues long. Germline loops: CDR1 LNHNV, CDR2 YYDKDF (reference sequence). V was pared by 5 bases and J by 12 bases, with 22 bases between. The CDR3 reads CATSRRGREPLNTF. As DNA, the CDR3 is TGTGCCACCAGCCGGAGGGGGAGAGAACCCCTTAACACCTTC.

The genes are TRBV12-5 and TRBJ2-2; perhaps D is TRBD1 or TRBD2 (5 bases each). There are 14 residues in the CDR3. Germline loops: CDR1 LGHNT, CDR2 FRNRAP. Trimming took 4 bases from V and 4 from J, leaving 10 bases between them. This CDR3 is CASGWGGFTGELFF. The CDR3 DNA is TGTGCTAGTGGTTGGGGCGGGTTCACCGGGGAGCTGTTTTTT.

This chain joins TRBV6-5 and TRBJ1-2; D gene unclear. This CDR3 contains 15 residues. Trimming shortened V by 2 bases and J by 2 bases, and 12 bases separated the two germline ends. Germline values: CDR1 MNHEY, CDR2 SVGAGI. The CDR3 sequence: CASSYDSNLNYGYTF. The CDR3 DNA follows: TGTGCCAGCAGTTACGATAGCAATCTAAACTATGGCTACACCTTC.

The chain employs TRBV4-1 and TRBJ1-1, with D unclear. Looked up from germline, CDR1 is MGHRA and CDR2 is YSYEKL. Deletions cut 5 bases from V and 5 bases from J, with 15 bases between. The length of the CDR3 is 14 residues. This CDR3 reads CASSFPQSVTEAFF. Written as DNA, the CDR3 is TGCGCCAGCAGCTTCCCTCAATCCGTTACTGAAGCTTTCTTT.

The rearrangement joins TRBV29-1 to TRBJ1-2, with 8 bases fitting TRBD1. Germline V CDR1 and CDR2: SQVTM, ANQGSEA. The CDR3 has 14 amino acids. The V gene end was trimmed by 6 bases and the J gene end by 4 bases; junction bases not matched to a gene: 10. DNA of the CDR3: TGCAGCGTGGGACAGGAACGTAGTGGCTATGGCTACACCTTC. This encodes CSVGQERSGYGYTF. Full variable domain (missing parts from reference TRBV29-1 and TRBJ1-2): SAVISQKPSRDICQRGTSLTIQCQVDSQVTMMFWYRQQPGQSLTLIATANQGSEATYESGFVIDKFPISRPNLTFSTLTVSNMSPEDSSIYLCSVGQERSGYGYTFGSGTRLTVV.

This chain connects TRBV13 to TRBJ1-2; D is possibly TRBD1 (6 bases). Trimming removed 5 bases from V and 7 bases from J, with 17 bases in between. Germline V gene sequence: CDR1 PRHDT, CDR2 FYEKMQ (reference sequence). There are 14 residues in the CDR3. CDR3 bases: TGTGCCAGCAGCAGGAACACTAGGGGGGGTGGCTACACCTTC. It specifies CASSRNTRGGGYTF.